The 5 T cell receptor beta chains listed next were all sequenced from one sample in a study of T cell repertoires in cytomegalovirus infection. TCRdb reanalysed the reads using MiXCR and keeps one entry per CDR3 protein. Here the sample spans 300,000 to 400,000 distinct CDR3 sequences, 9% to 9.5% being singletons. The source material was PBMCs. All receptors derive from a human donor in good health (CMV status not recorded). Some clones in this sample may be carry-over from other donors' samples.

There are many counts of this clonotype. V and J are TRBV12-3 or TRBV12-4 and TRBJ1-5; no reliable D call. This CDR3 is built from 15 residues. The V gene lost 3 bases and the J gene lost 0 bases, with 9 bases spanning the gap. CDR3: CASSFTLYSNQPQHF. Written as DNA, the CDR3 is TGTGCCAGCAGTTTTACCCTTTATAGCAATCAGCCCCAGCATTTT.

This clonotype was detected many times. The chain combines TRBV20-1 with TRBJ2-4; D ambiguous. Germline loops: CDR1 DFQATT, CDR2 SNEGSKA (reference sequence). The CDR3 spans 14 residues. Trimming took off 8 bases at V and 2 bases at J, with 16 bases between the two ends. The CDR3 sequence is CSSGSFATKNIQYF. The CDR3 nucleotides read TGCAGTTCGGGTTCGTTTGCGACCAAAAACATTCAGTACTTC.

The genes are TRBV29-1 and TRBJ1-1, with D tentatively TRBD1 (6 bases). Germline loops: CDR1 SQVTM, CDR2 ANQGSEA. Trimming took 7 bases from V and 1 from J, leaving 13 bases between them. This CDR3 is built from 13 residues. In nucleotides, the CDR3 is TGCAGCGCCCTGGGGGGGGCGAACACTGAAGCTTTCTTT. Protein product: CSALGGANTEAFF. Combining the CDR3 with reference TRBV29-1 and TRBJ1-1 gives the whole variable domain SAVISQKPSRDICQRGTSLTIQCQVDSQVTMMFWYRQQPGQSLTLIATANQGSEATYESGFVIDKFPISRPNLTFSTLTVSNMSPEDSSIYLCSALGGANTEAFFGQGTRLTVV.

This rearrangement joins TRBV15 to TRBJ1-3, with D unclear. This CDR3 has 14 residues. Trimming pared 1 base from V and 0 bases from J, leaving 4 bases between. Germline-derived CDR1 and CDR2 are LNHNV and YYDKDF (reference sequence). Written as DNA, the CDR3 is TGTGCCACCAGCAGAGGGTACTCTGGAAACACCATATATTTT. Translating it yields CATSRGYSGNTIYF.

This chain uses TRBV20-1 with TRBJ2-7, with D tentatively TRBD2 (6 bases). The CDR3 consists of 13 residues. Germline CDR1 is DFQATT and CDR2 is SNEGSKA (reference sequence). Trimming stripped 3 bases from V and 3 bases from J, with 12 bases between. DNA of the CDR3: TGCAGTGCTAGGCCGGACTACCTCTACGAGCAGTACTTC. Translating gives CSARPDYLYEQYF.